This T cell receptor (beta chain) was profiled in a study of CD8+ T cells in alopecia areata. General study results and limits: Normal skin's resident alphabeta T cells are sequenced alongside lesional scalp T cells. Normal scalp showed lower clonality than lesional scalp, especially alopecia totalis/universalis.

The length of the CDR3 is 16 residues. Per the germline V gene, CDR1 is SGHRS and CDR2 is YFSETQ. Trimming shortened V by 2 bases and J by 1 base, and 15 bases separated the two germline ends. This clone was detected only once. The antigen remains undetermined. Reverse transcription of extracted RNA yielded cDNA, which provided the sequencing template. Libraries were prepared by immunoSEQ multiplex PCR; TCRdb keeps only in-frame clonotypes and omits some of them. Of about 150,000 clones in the sample, about three fifths were seen once. Using a FACSAria, the CD4+ and CD8+ T cells were sorted from the PBMCs.

The sequence came from a human donor in good health. Sequencing was done on a sample of CD4+ T cells sorted from blood. The chain is built from TRBV5-1 and TRBJ1-1; D uncertain. As DNA, the CDR3 is TGCGCCAGCAGCTTACGGGGAAGGCAGGCGAACACTGAAGCTTTCTTT. Translation: CASSLRGRQANTEAFF.